The subject of this entry is one T cell receptor beta chain. As yet, its antigen is unknown. In germline, CDR1 is LNHDA, CDR2 SQIVND (reference sequence). The V and J ends lost 2 bases and 2 bases respectively, with 8 bases between them. The CDR3 totals 14 residues. These data come from a study of OX40 agonist ivuxolimab in advanced cancers. Study overall: Patients in the trial were receiving intravenous ivuxolimab every 2 weeks, at doses of 0.01 to 10 mg/kg. A male proportion of approximately 83% was recorded, with mean age around 62 years and range about 20 to 79.

Sequencing was performed with immunoSEQ multiplex PCR; in TCRdb, only in-frame clones are kept and a portion is missing. Among some 90,000 clones listed, about 90% were seen once. General study findings and limits: Which antigen the expanded peripheral T cells recognized is unknown.

This sequence was found in an adult with an advanced solid tumor such as melanoma, head and neck, liver or kidney cancer. The specimen comprised CD4+ or CD8+ T cells sorted from blood, sampled in a trial of the OX40 agonist ivuxolimab. V usage is TRBV19 and J usage is TRBJ2-3; D unresolved. This CDR3 is CASSIPRNTDTQYF. The CDR3 coding sequence is TGTGCCAGTAGTATACCCCGTAACACAGATACGCAGTATTTT.